This passage covers 7 T cell receptor beta chains from one sample sequenced in a study of PD-1 blockade in classical Hodgkin lymphoma. Relapse after autologous stem cell transplantation occurred in every patient, and brentuximab vedotin exposure varied. Repertoires were generated with immunoSEQ multiplex PCR, while TCRdb's copy carries only in-frame clones and drops some. Among some 65,000 clones listed, 70% to 75% were seen once. Here the sequenced sample was peripheral blood mononuclear cells (PBMCs), taken before the second cycle of nivolumab. These receptors all come from a human donor with classical Hodgkin lymphoma.

This clone occurred a few times. The same CDR3 arises from other DNA sequences in this sample as well. The chain uses TRBV5-1 and TRBJ1-2; a possible D gene is TRBD1 (5 bases). CDR1 is SGHRS and CDR2 is YFSETQ in the germline V gene. The CDR3 totals 14 residues. V lost 0 bases to trimming and J lost 3 bases, with 9 bases between them. CDR3 in amino acids: CASSLDTGDYGYTF. DNA of the CDR3: TGCGCCAGCAGCTTGGATACAGGAGACTATGGCTACACCTTC.

The V gene is TRBV20-1, the J gene TRBJ1-2; D uncertain. Germline V gene lookup returns CDR1 DFQATT and CDR2 SNEGSKA (reference sequence). Trimming pared 6 bases from V and 13 bases from J, leaving 15 bases between. The CDR3 contains 10 residues. The CDR3: CSAKRAVGTF. DNA of the CDR3: TGCAGTGCAAAGAGGGCAGTCGGCACCTTC.

The V gene is TRBV4-1, the J gene TRBJ1-1, with 9 bases that match TRBD1. V lost 2 bases, J lost 6 bases, and 7 bases stayed unmatched. CDR3 length: 15 residues. The germline V gene encodes CDR1 MGHRA and CDR2 YSYEKL. The DNA of the CDR3 is TGCGCCAGCAGCCAATACCGGGACAGGGTCTCTGAAGCTTTCTTT. It is translated as CASSQYRDRVSEAFF.

The gene calls are TRBV11-2 and TRBJ2-7, with 7 bases matching TRBD1. The J segment lost 4 bases and the V segment lost 0 bases, leaving 6 bases of the junction unmatched. The CDR3 consists of 15 residues. Germline V gives CDR1 SGHAT, CDR2 FQNNGV. In DNA form, the CDR3 reads TGTGCCAGCAGCTTAGATCTAGGGGGCGCATACGAGCAGTACTTC. It translates to CASSLDLGGAYEQYF.

This clone came up a few times. V and J are TRBV28 and TRBJ2-1; the D gene is possibly TRBD2 (5 bases). The CDR3 totals 16 residues. The V end was cut by 7 bases, the J end by 8 bases, with 24 bases between. Germline lookup yields CDR1 MDHEN and CDR2 SYDVKM. The CDR3 is CASTYFGVAPSDEQFF. CDR3 nucleotides: TGTGCCAGCACCTACTTCGGAGTAGCGCCGAGTGATGAGCAGTTCTTC.

The gene calls are TRBV4-1 and TRBJ2-7; D might be TRBD1 (5 bases). The germline V gene encodes CDR1 MGHRA and CDR2 YSYEKL. The V gene lost 9 bases and the J gene lost 7 bases, with 25 bases spanning the gap. CDR3 length: 15 amino acids. In nucleotides, the CDR3 is TGCGCCAGTACCCCTATACCAGGGAAGTTTGGAGAGCAGTACTTC. Translating it yields CASTPIPGKFGEQYF.

DNA of the CDR3: TGTGCCAGCAGCTCAGCCCTGGAGAACGAGCAGTACTTC. Translation gives CASSSALENEQYF. This chain joins TRBV5-4 and TRBJ2-7; D gene ambiguous. V was pared by 3 bases and J by 5 bases, with 12 bases between. This CDR3 has 13 amino acids. Germline CDR1 and CDR2: SGHNT and YYREEE (reference sequence).